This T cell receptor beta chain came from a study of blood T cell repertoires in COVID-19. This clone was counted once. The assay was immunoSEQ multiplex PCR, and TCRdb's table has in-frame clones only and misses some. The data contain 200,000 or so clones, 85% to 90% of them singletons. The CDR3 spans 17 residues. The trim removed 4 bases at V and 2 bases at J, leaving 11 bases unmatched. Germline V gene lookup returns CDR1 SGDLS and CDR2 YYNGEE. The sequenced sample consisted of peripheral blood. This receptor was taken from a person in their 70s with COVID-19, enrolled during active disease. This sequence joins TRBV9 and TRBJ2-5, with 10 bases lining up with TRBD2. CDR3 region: CASSPGERGGRQETQYF. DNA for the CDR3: TGTGCCAGCAGCCCAGGAGAGCGGGGGGGCCGACAAGAGACCCAGTACTTC.